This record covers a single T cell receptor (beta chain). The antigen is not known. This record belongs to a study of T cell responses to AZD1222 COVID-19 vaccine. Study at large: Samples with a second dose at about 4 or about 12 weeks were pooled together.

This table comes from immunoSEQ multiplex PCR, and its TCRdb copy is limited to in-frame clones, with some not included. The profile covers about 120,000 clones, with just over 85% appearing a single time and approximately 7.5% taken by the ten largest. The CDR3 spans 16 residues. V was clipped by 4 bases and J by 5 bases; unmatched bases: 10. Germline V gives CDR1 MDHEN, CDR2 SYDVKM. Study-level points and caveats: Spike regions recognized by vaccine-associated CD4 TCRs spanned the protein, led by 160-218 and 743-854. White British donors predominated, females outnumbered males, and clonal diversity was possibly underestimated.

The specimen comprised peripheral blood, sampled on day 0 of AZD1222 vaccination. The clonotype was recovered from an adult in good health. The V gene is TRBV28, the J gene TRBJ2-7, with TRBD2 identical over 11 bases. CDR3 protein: CASSSLAGGLVNEQYF. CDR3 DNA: TGTGCCAGCAGTTCATTAGCGGGGGGGCTCGTCAACGAGCAGTACTTC.